This record covers a single T cell receptor (beta chain). Its target is unknown. The CDR3 sequence is 12 residues long. Germline loops: CDR1 MDHEN, CDR2 SYDVKM. Trimming shortened V by 1 base and J by 6 bases, and 3 bases separated the two germline ends. The sample is drawn from a study of T-cell memory formation after mild COVID-19. Regarding the study as a whole: Cross-reactive memory seemingly joined, as some responding clones were found in pre-infection memory.

TCRdb re-derived calls from the 5' RACE reads in MiXCR, one entry per CDR3 protein. The repertoire consists of about 350,000 distinct CDR3 sequences, with roughly an eighth occurring once and the leading ten covering 20% to 25%. The specimen sequenced was PBMCs or a T cell subset sorted from them (not recorded which). The origin of this receptor is a man aged 18 to 35 who had mild COVID-19 (a few samples of this study predate the infection). Cell type and time point are not known. The genes are TRBV28 and TRBJ2-2; D is undetermined. The CDR3 DNA sequence: TGTGCCAGCAGTTTATATTCCGGGGAGCTGTTTTTT. Its translation is CASSLYSGELFF.